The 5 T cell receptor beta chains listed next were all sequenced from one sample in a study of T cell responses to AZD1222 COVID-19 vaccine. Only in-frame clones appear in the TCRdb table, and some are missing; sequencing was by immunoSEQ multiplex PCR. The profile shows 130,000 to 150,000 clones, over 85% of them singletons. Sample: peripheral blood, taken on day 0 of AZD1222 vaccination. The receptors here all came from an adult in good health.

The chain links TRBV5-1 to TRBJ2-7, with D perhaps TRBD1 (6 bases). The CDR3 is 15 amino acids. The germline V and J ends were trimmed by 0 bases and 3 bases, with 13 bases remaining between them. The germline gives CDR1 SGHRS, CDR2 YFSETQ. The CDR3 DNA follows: TGCGCCAGCAGCTTGGCTGGCAGGGGAGACTACGAGCAGTACTTC. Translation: CASSLAGRGDYEQYF.

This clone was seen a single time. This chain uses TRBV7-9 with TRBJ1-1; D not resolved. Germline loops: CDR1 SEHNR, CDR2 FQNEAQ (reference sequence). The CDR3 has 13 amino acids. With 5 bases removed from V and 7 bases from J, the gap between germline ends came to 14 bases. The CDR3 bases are TGTGCCAGCAGCCCCCGTATAGGCAGTGAAGCTTTCTTT. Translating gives CASSPRIGSEAFF.

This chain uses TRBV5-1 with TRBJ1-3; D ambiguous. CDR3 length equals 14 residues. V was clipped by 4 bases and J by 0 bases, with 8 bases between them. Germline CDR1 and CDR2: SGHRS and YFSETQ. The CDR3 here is CASSEVNSGNTIYF. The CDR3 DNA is TGCGCCAGCAGCGAAGTAAACTCTGGAAACACCATATATTTT.

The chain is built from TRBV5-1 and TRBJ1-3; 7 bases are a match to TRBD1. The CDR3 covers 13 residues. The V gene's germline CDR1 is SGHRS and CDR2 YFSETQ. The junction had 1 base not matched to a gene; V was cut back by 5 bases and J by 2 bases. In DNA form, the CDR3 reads TGCGCCAGCAGGGGGACAGCTGGAAACACCATATATTTT. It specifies CASRGTAGNTIYF.

The CDR3 nucleotides are TGTGCCAGCAGTGATGGGGGGAGGGAAAGAGGCGAGCAGTACTTC. This codes for CASSDGGRERGEQYF. The chain recombines TRBV2 with TRBJ2-7; 7 bases are a match to TRBD2. Germline V gene lookup returns CDR1 SNHLY and CDR2 FYNNEI. The CDR3 spans 15 residues. Trimming removed 3 bases from V and 6 bases from J; junction bases left unmatched: 11.